This T cell receptor beta chain was documented in a study of control samples from healthy donors and cancer patients. Here immunoSEQ multiplex PCR was the method, and the copy in TCRdb shows in-frame clones only, minus some. The table has just over 90,000 clones, about 85% seen once. The length of the CDR3 is 13 residues. V was shortened by 4 bases and J by 2 bases, with 6 bases between the two germline ends. CDR1 LGHNA and CDR2 YSLEER come from the germline V gene. The origin of this receptor is a woman between 50 and 59 years old in good health. Sequencing was performed on blood. The genes are TRBV4-3 and TRBJ1-3; no clear D. The CDR3 DNA reads TGCGCCAGCAGCCCGACAACTGGAAACACCATATATTTT. Its translation is CASSPTTGNTIYF.